This TCR beta chain came from a study of T cells after yellow fever vaccination. In the study overall: Preparation of the low-cell-number fractions used SMART-Seq v4 Ultra Low Input.

TCRdb processed the 5' RACE reads anew with MiXCR; each CDR3 protein has one entry. The table records around 67,000 distinct CDR3 sequences, more than 5.5% of them present only once. This clonotype showed up many times. Its antigen is still unknown. The V gene lost 5 bases and the J gene lost 0 bases, with 10 bases spanning the gap. The CDR3 is made up of 14 amino acids. Notes on the study in general: Once the booster was given, most primary-vaccination clones reappeared, at more than 95% for CD4 and approximately 88% for CD8. Abundant bulk-population clonotypes could contaminate the FACS-sorted repertoires. Relatively few clonotypes were ones that appeared in both CD4 and CD8 compartments.

The rearrangement joins TRBV12-3 or TRBV12-4 to TRBJ2-5, with D tentatively TRBD1 (6 bases). The sequenced sample was CD8+ T cells sorted from PBMCs, obtained 4 to 6 days after the first yellow fever vaccination. This TCR came from a man aged 18 to 35 who received the YFV17D yellow fever vaccine. The CDR3 coding sequence is TGTGCCAGCAGTCTGGACAGCTACCAAGAGACCCAGTACTTC. This sequence encodes CASSLDSYQETQYF.